This T cell receptor (beta chain) is from a study of shared clonotypes between healthy human individuals. Worth noting for this clone: This sequence is one base from a far larger clone and is likely a read error. This same CDR3 is encoded by further DNA sequences in the sample.

Deep-level running was used for the assay. Method: immunoSEQ multiplex PCR; TCRdb's copy keeps in-frame clones and lacks some. The sample carries 900,000 to 1,200,000 clones, about four fifths recorded once. Trimming removed 4 bases at V and 6 bases at J, with 11 bases between. CDR1 is SGDLS, CDR2 YYNGEE, per germline. The CDR3 is 12 amino acids. The sample taken for sequencing was memory CD4+ T cells from PBMCs. Subset described: CD45RA-negative fraction. The rearrangement joins TRBV9 to TRBJ2-7; D remains ambiguous. This TCR came from a man between 18 and 29 years old in good health. Some clones in this sample may be carry-over from other donors' samples. The CDR3: CASSLEFGEQYF. The CDR3, as DNA: TGTGCCAGCAGCCTGGAGTTTGGCGAGCAGTACTTC.